One sample yielded the 23 T cell receptor beta chains listed below, sequenced in a study of blood T cell repertoires in COVID-19. The assay was immunoSEQ multiplex PCR, and TCRdb's table has in-frame clones only and misses some. The table has about 45,000 clones, approximately 87% seen once. Sequencing was done on a sample of peripheral blood. The source is a human donor in a cohort sampled during active COVID-19.

The genes are TRBV4-1 and TRBJ2-2; 9 positions match TRBD1. Per the germline V gene, CDR1 is MGHRA and CDR2 is YSYEKL. With V trimmed by 5 bases and J by 2 bases, 6 bases remained unmatched. This CDR3 is built from 16 residues. The chain's CDR3 is CASSKGQGPNTGELFF. DNA of the CDR3: TGCGCCAGCAGCAAGGGACAGGGCCCTAACACCGGGGAGCTGTTTTTT.

The chain couples TRBV19 to TRBJ1-1; the D gene is possibly TRBD1 (5 bases). The CDR3 runs 14 residues. In germline, CDR1 is LNHDA, CDR2 SQIVND (reference sequence). V lost 5 bases and J lost 1, with 11 bases in between. DNA of the CDR3: TGTGCCAGTAGTTCAGGGTCTCAGAACACTGAAGCTTTCTTT. It encodes CASSSGSQNTEAFF.

The V gene is TRBV6-2 or TRBV6-3, the J gene TRBJ2-3, with D possibly being TRBD2 (6 bases). The germline V and J ends were trimmed by 2 bases and 4 bases, with 13 bases remaining between them. The CDR3 sequence is 15 residues long. Germline V lookup: CDR1 MNHEY, CDR2 SVGEGT. The CDR3: CASSYTARRADTQYF. CDR3 nucleotide sequence: TGTGCCAGCAGTTACACGGCTAGGAGGGCAGATACGCAGTATTTT.

The chain couples TRBV27 to TRBJ1-1; TRBD1 matches 7 bases. The CDR3 spans 15 residues. The V segment lost 0 bases and the J segment 5 bases; nucleotides outside the gene matches: 6. Germline V gene lookup returns CDR1 MNHEY and CDR2 SMNVEV (reference sequence). CDR3 residues: CASSLSTGMGTEAFF. The CDR3 DNA reads TGTGCCAGCAGTTTATCGACAGGGATGGGAACTGAAGCTTTCTTT.

The chain uses TRBV11-3 and TRBJ2-3; D is perhaps TRBD1 (5 bases). Trimming removed 2 bases from V and 0 bases from J, with 9 bases in between. This CDR3 is built from 15 residues. Germline CDR1 is SGHNT and CDR2 is YENEEA. The CDR3 nucleotides read TGTGCCAGCAGCTTATCAGGGCTAAGCACAGATACGCAGTATTTT. It translates to CASSLSGLSTDTQYF.

This clone was detected a few times. The gene calls are TRBV3-1 (or the pseudogene TRBV3-2) and TRBJ2-1; 9 nucleotides match TRBD1. The CDR3 is 13 amino acids. Germline trimming cut 8 bases from V and 7 bases from J; bases unmatched to any gene: 6. The germline V gene encodes CDR1 LGHDT and CDR2 YNNKEL (reference sequence). The CDR3 is CASGDRAGNEQFF. CDR3 DNA: TGTGCCAGCGGGGACAGGGCTGGGAATGAGCAGTTCTTC.

Here the CDR3 reads CASSPGAWGDEQYF. The CDR3 DNA reads TGTGCCAGCAGCCCCGGGGCGTGGGGGGACGAGCAGTACTTC. The rearrangement uses TRBV11-2 and TRBJ2-7; tentative D call: TRBD2 (6 bases). Trimming removed 5 bases at V and 5 bases at J, with 16 bases between. Germline CDR1 reads SGHAT; CDR2 reads FQNNGV. This CDR3 region has 14 residues. The complete variable domain, with remaining parts taken from reference TRBV11-2 and TRBJ2-7, reads EAGVAQSPRYKIIEKRQSVAFWCNPISGHATLYWYQQILGQGPKLLIQFQNNGVVDDSQLPKDRFSAERLKGVDSTLKIQPAKLEDSAVYLCASSPGAWGDEQYFGPGTRLTVT.

The chain links TRBV27 to TRBJ2-1, with 8 bases aligning to TRBD2. CDR1 MNHEY and CDR2 SMNVEV come from the germline V gene (reference sequence). Losses at the gene ends were 8 bases for V and 9 bases for J; bases not matched to a gene: 15. This CDR3 spans 15 amino acids. The CDR3 spells CASGEAGEGGSEQFF. The CDR3 DNA sequence: TGTGCCAGCGGTGAAGCGGGGGAGGGAGGGAGTGAGCAGTTCTTC.

The chain recombines TRBV15 with TRBJ2-7; D call uncertain. This CDR3 has 14 residues. Germline V gene lookup returns CDR1 LNHNV and CDR2 YYDKDF (reference sequence). Trimming took off 1 base at V and 0 bases at J, with 7 bases between the two ends. CDR3 sequence: CATSRAQPSYEQYF. The CDR3 coding sequence is TGTGCCACCAGCAGAGCACAGCCCTCCTACGAGCAGTACTTC.

This chain uses TRBV2 with TRBJ1-1; 8 bases are a match to TRBD1. V lost 6 bases and J lost 0; bases outside the gene matches: 6. CDR1 and CDR2 (germline): SNHLY, FYNNEI. CDR3 length equals 15 residues. CDR3 sequence reads: CASRRTGSLNTEAFF. The CDR3 nucleotides read TGTGCCAGCAGGCGGACAGGGAGTCTGAACACTGAAGCTTTCTTT.

The chain has TRBV5-4 and TRBJ2-5; the D gene is possibly TRBD2 (6 bases). The CDR3 length is 15 residues. The germline V gene has CDR1 SGHNT and CDR2 YYREEE (reference sequence). V was cut by 3 bases and J by 5 bases, with 17 bases left in between. The CDR3 spells CASSSIREVGETQYF. CDR3 sequence (DNA): TGTGCCAGCAGCTCAATCAGGGAGGTAGGGGAGACCCAGTACTTC.

This clone was detected a few times. The chain employs TRBV6-5 and TRBJ1-2, with 11 positions matching TRBD1. The CDR3 length is 14 residues. The trim removed 6 bases at V and 8 bases at J, leaving 8 bases unmatched. From germline, CDR1 is MNHEY and CDR2 SVGAGI. The CDR3 coding sequence is TGTGCCAGCAGCCTTGGACAGGGGGCGCCCGGCTACACCTTC. It codes for CASSLGQGAPGYTF.

This clone has a handful of counts. The chain couples TRBV7-2 to TRBJ2-6, with D uncertain. Between the trimmed V and J ends, which lost 5 bases and 4 bases, there was a span of 6 bases. From germline, CDR1 is SGHTA and CDR2 FQGNSA. The CDR3 has 13 amino acids. The CDR3 region is CASSPFGANVLTF. CDR3 sequence (DNA): TGTGCCAGCAGCCCATTCGGGGCCAACGTCCTGACTTTC.

The chain links TRBV7-9 to TRBJ1-2, with D unclear. Looked up from germline, CDR1 is SEHNR and CDR2 is FQNEAQ (reference sequence). The CDR3 covers 12 residues. Between the trimmed V and J ends, which lost 0 bases and 5 bases, there was a span of 4 bases. The CDR3 protein is CASSLAQYGYTF. DNA of the CDR3: TGTGCCAGCAGCTTAGCTCAGTATGGCTACACCTTC.

V and J are TRBV10-3 and TRBJ2-4, with TRBD1 matching 11 bases. V lost 6 bases, J lost 12 bases, and 10 bases stayed unmatched. The germline V gene encodes CDR1 ENHRY and CDR2 SYGVKD. CDR3 length: 14 amino acids. CDR3 sequence: CAISGQGALDDQYF. As DNA, the CDR3 is TGTGCCATCAGCGGACAGGGGGCGCTGGACGATCAGTACTTC.

This clone has a single count. V gene TRBV11-3 combines with J gene TRBJ2-1; 7 bases fit TRBD2. V was clipped by 5 bases and J by 4 bases; unmatched bases: 2. The CDR3 extends over 13 amino acids. Germline V gives CDR1 SGHNT, CDR2 YENEEA. CDR3 loop: CASSGGGYNEQFF. The CDR3 DNA is TGTGCCAGCAGCGGGGGAGGGTACAATGAGCAGTTCTTC.

V gene TRBV18 combines with J gene TRBJ1-4, with D possibly matching TRBD1 (5 bases). CDR3 size: 15 residues. Germline V gives CDR1 KGHSH, CDR2 LQKENI. V was shortened by 3 bases and J by 1 base, with 9 bases between the two germline ends. The CDR3 spells CASSPTGLTNEKLFF. CDR3 bases: TGTGCCAGCTCACCCACAGGCCTAACTAATGAAAAACTGTTTTTT.

The CDR3 here is CASSQGLGINGGELFF. CDR3 nucleotide sequence: TGTGCCAGCAGCCAAGGCCTAGGTATAAATGGCGGGGAGCTGTTTTTT. V is TRBV14 and J is TRBJ2-2; D is undetermined. Germline V gene sequence: CDR1 SGHDN, CDR2 FVKESK. V was shortened by 1 base and J by 7 bases, with 16 bases between the two germline ends. The CDR3 runs 16 residues.

The V call is TRBV19, the J call TRBJ2-7; 9 bases are a match to TRBD1. This CDR3 is built from 16 residues. CDR1 is LNHDA, CDR2 SQIVND, per germline (reference sequence). J gave up 7 bases and V 1 base, and 11 bases lay outside the gene matches. CDR3 sequence: CASSIGTGGPFSEQYF. In DNA, the CDR3 is TGTGCCAGTAGTATAGGCACAGGGGGCCCCTTCAGTGAGCAGTACTTC.

The genes are TRBV29-1 and TRBJ1-2; 7 bases agree with TRBD1. The CDR3 is made up of 13 amino acids. Germline trimming cut 7 bases from V and 1 base from J; bases unmatched to any gene: 6. Per the germline V gene, CDR1 is SQVTM and CDR2 is ANQGSEA. CDR3 sequence (DNA): TGCAGCGCCGGGACAGAGAATAACTATGGCTACACCTTC. Its protein is CSAGTENNYGYTF.

This clone appeared a few times. The J gene is TRBJ1-6, the V gene TRBV2; 10 bases map to TRBD1. The CDR3 has 16 amino acids. The ends lost 8 bases at V and 11 bases at J; junction bases unmatched: 15. The V gene's germline CDR1 is SNHLY and CDR2 FYNNEI. CDR3 sequence: CASSPQGTGVLAPLHF. The CDR3 bases are TGTGCCAGCTCGCCCCAAGGGACAGGGGTTCTGGCACCCCTCCACTTT.

The rearrangement uses TRBV25-1 and TRBJ2-1; 9 bases line up with TRBD2. The J segment lost 4 bases and the V segment lost 7 bases, leaving 8 bases of the junction unmatched. Germline values: CDR1 MGHDK, CDR2 SYGVNS. The CDR3 runs 15 residues. The CDR3 coding sequence is TGTGCCAGCAACAAAGGACTAGCGAGATACAATGAGCAGTTCTTC. Residues: CASNKGLARYNEQFF.

The rearrangement uses TRBV4-1 and TRBJ1-5, with 9 positions matching TRBD1. The CDR3 has 15 amino acids. The germline V gene has CDR1 MGHRA and CDR2 YSYEKL. Trimming cost V 4 bases and J 3 bases; bases outside gene matches: 4. The CDR3 DNA sequence: TGCGCCAGCAGCCCCGACAGGGGGGACAATCAGCCCCAGCATTTT. It is translated as CASSPDRGDNQPQHF.